This is a list of T cell receptor beta chains from one sample in a study of blood T cell repertoires in COVID-19. Assay: immunoSEQ multiplex PCR; the TCRdb copy retains only in-frame clones and omits some. The sample lists more than 95,000 clones, 82% occurring once. Sequenced sample: peripheral blood. The receptor source for this set is a man between 70 and 80 years old with active or convalescent COVID-19. Both conserved end residues are part of each CDR3. A D gene is named only where the DNA matches it firmly. Part of the rows lack a size; the others show once, few, many or a class for expanded clones.

D gene	V gene	J gene	clone size	CDR3 protein	CDR3 DNA
NA	TRBV12-3/TRBV12-4	TRBJ2-7	NA	CASSFYSYEQYF	TGTGCCAGCAGTTTTTACTCCTACGAGCAGTACTTC
NA	TRBV7-3	TRBJ2-1	few	CASSPRGSERASYNEQFF	TGTGCCAGCAGCCCCCGGGGGAGCGAAAGAGCGTCCTACAATGAGCAGTTCTTC
NA	TRBV14	TRBJ2-1	NA	CASSQAYRSSSYNEQFF	TGTGCCAGCAGCCAAGCTTACAGGTCTAGCTCCTACAATGAGCAGTTCTTC
TRBD1	TRBV24-1	TRBJ2-5	NA	CATRLQTGPLYF	TGTGCCACCCGCCTCCAGACAGGGCCCTTGTACTTC
NA	TRBV5-1	TRBJ1-2	NA	CASSLDAGPPNYGYTF	TGCGCCAGCAGCTTGGACGCAGGGCCTCCTAACTATGGCTACACCTTC
NA	TRBV7-3	TRBJ2-1	NA	CASSVGEVDEQFF	TGTGCCAGCAGTGTGGGGGAGGTCGATGAGCAGTTCTTC
NA	TRBV5-6	TRBJ2-6	NA	CASSPRPSGANVLTF	TGTGCCAGCAGCCCTCGTCCCTCTGGGGCCAACGTCCTGACTTTC
NA	TRBV12-5	TRBJ2-2	NA	CASLIGSVTGELFF	TGTGCTAGTCTGATCGGGTCTGTTACCGGGGAGCTGTTTTTT
NA	TRBV4-1	TRBJ1-2	NA	CASSQDFPAANYGYTF	TGCGCCAGCAGCCAAGATTTTCCCGCAGCTAACTATGGCTACACCTTC
NA	TRBV5-8	TRBJ1-1	NA	CASSLGGEITEAFF	TGTGCCAGCAGCTTGGGGGGCGAGATCACTGAAGCTTTCTTT
TRBD2	TRBV28	TRBJ2-1	NA	CAIGPGGLHNEQFF	TGTGCCATCGGTCCGGGAGGGCTGCACAATGAGCAGTTCTTC
NA	TRBV10-1	TRBJ1-2	once	CASSEYLLQGETANCGYTF	TGCGCCAGCAGTGAGTACTTGTTACAGGGTGAAACGGCTAATTGTGGCTACACCTTC
NA	TRBV11-3	TRBJ2-3	NA	CASSLGDKSTDTQYF	TGTGCCAGCAGCTTAGGGGACAAGAGCACAGATACGCAGTATTTT
TRBD1	TRBV5-1	TRBJ2-6	NA	CASTDRDRGSSGANVLTF	TGCGCCAGCACCGACCGGGACAGGGGAAGCTCTGGGGCCAACGTCCTGACTTTC
NA	TRBV4-2	TRBJ2-7	NA	CASSQVGDISYEQYF	TGTGCCAGCAGCCAAGTAGGGGACATCTCCTACGAGCAGTACTTC
TRBD1	TRBV7-6	TRBJ1-3	NA	CASSSQGGSGNTIYF	TGTGCCAGCAGTTCACAGGGGGGATCTGGAAACACCATATATTTT
TRBD1	TRBV11-3	TRBJ2-7	few	CASSLDYRTGRSEQYF	TGTGCCAGCAGCTTAGATTACCGGACAGGAAGGAGCGAGCAGTACTTC
TRBD2	TRBV11-3	TRBJ2-7	NA	CASSAAAGLYEQYF	TGTGCCAGCAGCGCAGCAGCGGGACTCTACGAGCAGTACTTC
TRBD1	TRBV27	TRBJ1-6	few	CASSPGTVAPLHF	TGTGCCAGCAGCCCCGGGACAGTGGCACCCCTCCACTTT
TRBD1	TRBV6-1	TRBJ2-7	few	CASSDRTGVPHEQYF	TGTGCCAGCAGTGACCGGACAGGGGTCCCGCACGAGCAGTACTTC
NA	TRBV5-5	TRBJ2-3	NA	CASSFGGANTVDTQYF	TGTGCCAGCAGCTTTGGGGGGGCGAATACAGTGGATACGCAGTATTTT
TRBD1	TRBV19	TRBJ2-3	NA	CASSIATGVFGTDTQYF	TGTGCCAGTAGTATAGCTACAGGGGTTTTTGGGACAGATACGCAGTATTTT
TRBD1	TRBV28	TRBJ1-1	NA	CASRRDRGSTEAFF	TGTGCCAGCAGAAGAGACAGGGGAAGTACTGAAGCTTTCTTT
TRBD1	TRBV6-5	TRBJ1-6	NA	CASRYDRGLYNSPLHF	TGTGCCAGCAGATACGACAGGGGGCTCTATAATTCACCCCTCCACTTT
NA	TRBV4-2	TRBJ2-7	NA	CASSQVGRGFREQYF	TGTGCCAGCAGCCAAGTAGGGCGAGGGTTCCGCGAGCAGTACTTC
NA	TRBV9	TRBJ1-5	NA	CASSVVAWQPQHF	TGTGCCAGCAGCGTAGTTGCGTGGCAGCCCCAGCATTTT
TRBD1	TRBV19	TRBJ2-3	NA	CASMGTGITDTQYF	TGTGCCAGTATGGGGACAGGGATCACAGATACGCAGTATTTT
TRBD1	TRBV28	TRBJ1-5	NA	CASSFIGSGTGVGQPQHF	TGTGCCAGCAGTTTCATTGGTTCGGGGACAGGGGTCGGTCAGCCCCAGCATTTT
NA	TRBV7-2	TRBJ2-2	NA	CASSQVGPENTGELFF	TGTGCCAGCAGCCAGGTGGGGCCTGAGAACACCGGGGAGCTGTTTTTT
NA	TRBV30	TRBJ1-2	NA	CAWESTVNYGYTF	TGTGCCTGGGAGTCCACAGTGAACTATGGCTACACCTTC
NA	TRBV7-2	TRBJ2-3	NA	CASSLATTDTQYF	TGTGCCAGCAGCTTAGCAACAACAGATACGCAGTATTTT
NA	TRBV2	TRBJ2-1	NA	CASSGGVGYNEQFF	TGTGCCAGCAGTGGCGGGGTTGGCTACAATGAGCAGTTCTTC
NA	TRBV19	TRBJ1-5	once	CASTPGGVFNQPQHF	TGTGCCAGTACTCCTGGGGGGGTTTTCAATCAGCCCCAGCATTTT
NA	TRBV5-6	TRBJ1-2	once	CASSLVSNSDYGYTF	TGTGCCAGCAGCTTGGTGTCTAACTCGGACTATGGCTACACCTTC
NA	TRBV20-1	TRBJ1-1	NA	CSASPQTFSGTEAFF	TGCAGTGCTAGTCCTCAGACATTTAGCGGGACTGAAGCTTTCTTT
NA	TRBV5-6	TRBJ2-5	once	CASSLIVAGNQETQYF	TGTGCCAGCAGCTTAATAGTCGCGGGAAACCAAGAGACCCAGTACTTC
NA	TRBV30	TRBJ1-5	NA	CAWSVRESQPQHF	TGTGCCTGGAGTGTAAGAGAAAGTCAGCCCCAGCATTTT
NA	TRBV10-3	TRBJ1-2	NA	CAISEGLTTDFGGYTF	TGTGCCATCAGTGAGGGGCTCACGACGGACTTTGGCGGCTACACCTTC
NA	TRBV28	TRBJ2-7	NA	CASSLTGANYEQYF	TGTGCCAGCAGTTTAACGGGAGCAAATTACGAGCAGTACTTC
NA	TRBV28	TRBJ1-3	NA	CASSPGQPSGNTIYF	TGTGCCAGCAGTCCCGGACAGCCCTCTGGAAACACCATATATTTT
NA	TRBV7-9	TRBJ2-4	NA	CASSLGVLAKNIQYF	TGTGCCAGCAGCCTTGGAGTGTTAGCCAAAAACATTCAGTACTTC
TRBD1	TRBV5-4	TRBJ1-1	NA	CASSEGQGNTEAFF	TGTGCCAGCAGCGAGGGACAGGGGAACACTGAAGCTTTCTTT
NA	TRBV24-1	TRBJ2-4	NA	CATSDSGLAKNIQYF	TGTGCCACCAGTGACAGCGGCTTAGCCAAAAACATTCAGTACTTC
NA	TRBV7-2	TRBJ1-2	NA	CASSSSGIYGYTF	TGTGCCAGCAGCTCATCAGGGATCTATGGCTACACCTTC
NA	TRBV5-1	TRBJ2-7	NA	CASSLEGAYEQYF	TGCGCCAGCAGCTTGGAGGGAGCGTACGAGCAGTACTTC
NA	TRBV13	TRBJ2-3	once	CASSVGGWTDTQYF	TGTGCCAGCAGCGTGGGGGGATGGACAGATACGCAGTATTTT
NA	TRBV5-8	TRBJ1-3	NA	CASSSGHYSGNTIYF	TGTGCCAGCAGCTCGGGACACTACTCTGGAAACACCATATATTTT
TRBD2	TRBV5-1	TRBJ2-1	NA	CASSGTSGSNEQFF	TGCGCCAGCTCCGGGACTAGCGGGAGTAATGAGCAGTTCTTC
NA	TRBV29-1	TRBJ2-2	NA	CSVVGGSGELFF	TGCAGCGTTGTCGGGGGTTCCGGGGAGCTGTTTTTT
TRBD2	TRBV6-5	TRBJ2-7	NA	CASSYNSGSEQYF	TGTGCCAGCAGTTATAATAGCGGGAGCGAGCAGTACTTC
NA	TRBV18	TRBJ2-3	NA	CASSPARAADTQYF	TGTGCCAGCTCACCGGCCAGGGCTGCAGATACGCAGTATTTT
TRBD2	TRBV2	TRBJ2-1	once	CASSAAGGQSGEQFF	TGTGCCAGCAGTGCTGCGGGGGGCCAGTCCGGTGAGCAGTTCTTC
TRBD1	TRBV7-9	TRBJ1-2	once	CASSPRDRRGYTF	TGTGCCAGCAGCCCAAGGGACAGGCGGGGCTACACCTTC